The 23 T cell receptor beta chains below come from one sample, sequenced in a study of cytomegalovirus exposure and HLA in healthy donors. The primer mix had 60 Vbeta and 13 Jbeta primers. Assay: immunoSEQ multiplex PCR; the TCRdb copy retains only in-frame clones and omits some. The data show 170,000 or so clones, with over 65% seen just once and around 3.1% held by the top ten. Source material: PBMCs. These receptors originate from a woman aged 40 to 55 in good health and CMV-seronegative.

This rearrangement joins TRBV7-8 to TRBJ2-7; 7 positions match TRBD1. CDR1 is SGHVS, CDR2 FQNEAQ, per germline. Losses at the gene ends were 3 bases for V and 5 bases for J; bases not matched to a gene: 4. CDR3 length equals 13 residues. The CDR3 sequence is CASSFTGVDEQYF. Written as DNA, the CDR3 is TGTGCCAGCAGCTTTACAGGGGTCGACGAGCAGTACTTC.

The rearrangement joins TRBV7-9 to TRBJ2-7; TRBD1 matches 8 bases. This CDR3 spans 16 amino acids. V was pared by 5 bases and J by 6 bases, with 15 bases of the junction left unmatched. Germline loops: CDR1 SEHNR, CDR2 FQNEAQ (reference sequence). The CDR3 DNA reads TGTGCCAGCAGCAGCGTAAGCGGACAGGGTATTCGCGAGCAGTACTTC. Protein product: CASSSVSGQGIREQYF. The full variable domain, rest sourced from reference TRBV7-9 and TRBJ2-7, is DTGVSQNPRHKITKRGQNVTFRCDPISEHNRLYWYRQTLGQGPEFLTYFQNEAQLEKSRLLSDRFSAERPKGSFSTLEIQRTEQGDSAMYLCASSSVSGQGIREQYFGPGTRLTVT.

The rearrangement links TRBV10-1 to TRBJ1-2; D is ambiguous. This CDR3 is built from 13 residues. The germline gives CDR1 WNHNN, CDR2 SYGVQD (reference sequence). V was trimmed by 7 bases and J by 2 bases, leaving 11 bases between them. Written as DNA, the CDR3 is TGCGCCAGCACGAGGGATCCCAACTATGGCTACACCTTC. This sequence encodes CASTRDPNYGYTF.

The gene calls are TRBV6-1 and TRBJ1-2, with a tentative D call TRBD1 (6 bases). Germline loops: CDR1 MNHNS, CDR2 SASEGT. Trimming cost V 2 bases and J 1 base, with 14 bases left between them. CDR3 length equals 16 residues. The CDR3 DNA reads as TGTGCCAGCAGTGAATATTGGCAGGGACATAACTATGGCTACACCTTC. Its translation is CASSEYWQGHNYGYTF.

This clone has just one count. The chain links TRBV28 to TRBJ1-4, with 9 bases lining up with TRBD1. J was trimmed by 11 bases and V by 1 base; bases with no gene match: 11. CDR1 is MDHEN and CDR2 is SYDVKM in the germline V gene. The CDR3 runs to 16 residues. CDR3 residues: CASSLSPGTGRGKLFF. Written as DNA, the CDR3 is TGTGCCAGCAGTTTATCGCCCGGGACAGGGCGAGGTAAACTGTTTTTT.

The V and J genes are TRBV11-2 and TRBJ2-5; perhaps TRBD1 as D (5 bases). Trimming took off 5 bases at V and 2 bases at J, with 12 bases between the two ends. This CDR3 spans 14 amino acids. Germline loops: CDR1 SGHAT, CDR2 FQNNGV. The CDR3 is CASSPRQLQETQYF. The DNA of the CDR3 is TGTGCCAGCAGCCCCCGACAGCTACAAGAGACCCAGTACTTC.

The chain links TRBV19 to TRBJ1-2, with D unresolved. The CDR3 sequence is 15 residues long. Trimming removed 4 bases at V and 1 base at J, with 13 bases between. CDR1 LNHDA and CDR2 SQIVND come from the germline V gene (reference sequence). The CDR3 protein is CASSKLNSINYGYTF. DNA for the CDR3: TGTGCCAGTAGTAAGCTCAACAGCATTAACTATGGCTACACCTTC.

The CDR3 loop reads CASSLLRGTYEQYF. CDR3 coding DNA: TGTGCCAGCAGTCTCCTCAGGGGAACCTACGAGCAGTACTTC. The chain combines TRBV27 with TRBJ2-7, with D possibly matching TRBD1 (6 bases). Germline-derived CDR1 and CDR2 are MNHEY and SMNVEV (reference sequence). Trimming took off 5 bases at V and 2 bases at J, with 13 bases between the two ends. This CDR3 has 14 residues.

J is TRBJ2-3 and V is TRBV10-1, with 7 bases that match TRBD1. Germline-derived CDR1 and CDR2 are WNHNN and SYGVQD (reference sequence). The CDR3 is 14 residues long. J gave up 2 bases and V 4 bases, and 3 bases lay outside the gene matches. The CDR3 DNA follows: TGCGCCAGCAGTGTCGACAGGGCCACAGATACGCAGTATTTT. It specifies CASSVDRATDTQYF.

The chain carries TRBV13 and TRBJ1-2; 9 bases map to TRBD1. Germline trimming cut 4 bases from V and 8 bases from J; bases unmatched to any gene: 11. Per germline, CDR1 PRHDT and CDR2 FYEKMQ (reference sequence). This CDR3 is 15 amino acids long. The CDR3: CASSSDRDRDRGYTF. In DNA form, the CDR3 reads TGTGCCAGCAGCTCAGACCGGGACAGGGATAGAGGCTACACCTTC. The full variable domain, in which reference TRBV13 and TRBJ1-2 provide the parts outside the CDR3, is AAGVIQSPRHLIKEKRETATLKCYPIPRHDTVYWYQQGPGQDPQFLISFYEKMQSDKGSIPDRFSAQQFSDYHSELNMSSLELGDSALYFCASSSDRDRDRGYTFGSGTRLTVV.

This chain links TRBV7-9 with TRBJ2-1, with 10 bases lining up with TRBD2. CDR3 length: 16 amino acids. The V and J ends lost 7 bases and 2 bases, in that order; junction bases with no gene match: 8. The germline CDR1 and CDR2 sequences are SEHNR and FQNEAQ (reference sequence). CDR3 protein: CASTLAGASAYNEQFF. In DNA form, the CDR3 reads TGTGCCAGCACCCTAGCGGGGGCCTCCGCCTACAATGAGCAGTTCTTC.

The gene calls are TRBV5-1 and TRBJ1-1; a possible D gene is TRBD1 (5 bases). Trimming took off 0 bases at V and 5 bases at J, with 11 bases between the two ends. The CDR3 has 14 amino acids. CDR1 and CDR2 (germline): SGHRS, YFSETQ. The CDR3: CASSLGAGGTEAFF. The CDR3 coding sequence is TGCGCCAGCAGCTTGGGGGCGGGGGGGACTGAAGCTTTCTTT.

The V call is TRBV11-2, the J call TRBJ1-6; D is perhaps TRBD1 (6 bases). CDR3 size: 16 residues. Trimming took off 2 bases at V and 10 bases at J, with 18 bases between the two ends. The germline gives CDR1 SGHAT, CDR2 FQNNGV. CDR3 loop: CASSLNWGREKSPLHF. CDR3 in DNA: TGTGCCAGCAGCTTAAATTGGGGGCGCGAGAAATCACCCCTCCACTTT. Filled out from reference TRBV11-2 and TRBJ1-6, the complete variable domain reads EAGVAQSPRYKIIEKRQSVAFWCNPISGHATLYWYQQILGQGPKLLIQFQNNGVVDDSQLPKDRFSAERLKGVDSTLKIQPAKLEDSAVYLCASSLNWGREKSPLHFGNGTRLTVT.

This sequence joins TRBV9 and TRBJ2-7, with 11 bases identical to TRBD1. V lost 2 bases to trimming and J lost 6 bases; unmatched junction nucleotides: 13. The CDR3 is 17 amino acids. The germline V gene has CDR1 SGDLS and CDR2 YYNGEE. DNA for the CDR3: TGTGCCAGCAGCGTGGATATGCCGGGACAGGGGGACTCCGAGCAGTACTTC. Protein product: CASSVDMPGQGDSEQYF.

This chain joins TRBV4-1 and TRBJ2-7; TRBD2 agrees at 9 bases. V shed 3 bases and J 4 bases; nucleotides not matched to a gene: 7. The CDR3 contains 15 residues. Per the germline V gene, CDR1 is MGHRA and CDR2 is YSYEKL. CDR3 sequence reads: CASSHYLAGLYEQYF. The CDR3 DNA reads TGCGCCAGCAGCCATTACCTAGCGGGGCTTTACGAGCAGTACTTC.

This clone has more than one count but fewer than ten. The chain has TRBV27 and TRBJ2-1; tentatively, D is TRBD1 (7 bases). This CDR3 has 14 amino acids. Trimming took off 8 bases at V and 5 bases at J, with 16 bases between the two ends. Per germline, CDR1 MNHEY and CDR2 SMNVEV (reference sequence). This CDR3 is CASGRRQGNNEQFF. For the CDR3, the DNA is TGTGCCAGCGGGAGGAGACAGGGTAACAATGAGCAGTTCTTC.

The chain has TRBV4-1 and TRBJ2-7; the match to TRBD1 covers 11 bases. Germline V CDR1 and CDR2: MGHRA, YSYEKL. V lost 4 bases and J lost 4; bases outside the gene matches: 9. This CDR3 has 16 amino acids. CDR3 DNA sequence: TGCGCCAGCAGCCTAACCCCCGGGACAGGGGGATACGAGCAGTACTTC. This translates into CASSLTPGTGGYEQYF.

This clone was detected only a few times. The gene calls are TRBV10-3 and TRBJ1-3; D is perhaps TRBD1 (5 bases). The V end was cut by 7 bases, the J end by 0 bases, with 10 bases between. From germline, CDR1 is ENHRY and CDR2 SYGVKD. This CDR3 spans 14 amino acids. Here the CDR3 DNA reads TGTGCCATCATGGACACCGTCTCTGGAAACACCATATATTTT. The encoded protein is CAIMDTVSGNTIYF.

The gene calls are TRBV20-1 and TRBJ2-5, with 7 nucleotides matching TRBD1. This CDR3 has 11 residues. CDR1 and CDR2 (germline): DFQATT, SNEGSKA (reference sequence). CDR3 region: CSLGQAETQYF. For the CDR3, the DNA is TGCAGCCTAGGACAGGCGGAGACCCAGTACTTC.

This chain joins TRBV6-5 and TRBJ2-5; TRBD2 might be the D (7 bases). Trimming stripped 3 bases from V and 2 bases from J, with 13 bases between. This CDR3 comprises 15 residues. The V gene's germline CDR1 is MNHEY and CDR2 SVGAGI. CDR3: CASSYRRGPQETQYF. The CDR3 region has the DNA TGTGCCAGCAGTTATAGGCGGGGGCCACAAGAGACCCAGTACTTC.

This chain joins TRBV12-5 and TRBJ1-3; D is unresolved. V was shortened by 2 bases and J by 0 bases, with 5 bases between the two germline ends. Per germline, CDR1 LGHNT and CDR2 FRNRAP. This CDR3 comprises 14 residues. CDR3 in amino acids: CASGLRVSGNTIYF. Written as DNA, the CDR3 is TGTGCTAGTGGTTTGAGAGTCTCTGGAAACACCATATATTTT. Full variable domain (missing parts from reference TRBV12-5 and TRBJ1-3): DARVTQTPRHKVTEMGQEVTMRCQPILGHNTVFWYRQTMMQGLELLAYFRNRAPLDDSGMPKDRFSAEMPDATLATLKIQPSEPRDSAVYFCASGLRVSGNTIYFGEGSWLTVV.

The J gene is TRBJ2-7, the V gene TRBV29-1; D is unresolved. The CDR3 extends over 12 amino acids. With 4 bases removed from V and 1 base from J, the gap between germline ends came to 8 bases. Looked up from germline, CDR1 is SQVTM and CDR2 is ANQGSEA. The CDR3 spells CSVVIDSYEQYF. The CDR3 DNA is TGCAGCGTTGTGATAGATTCCTACGAGCAGTACTTC.

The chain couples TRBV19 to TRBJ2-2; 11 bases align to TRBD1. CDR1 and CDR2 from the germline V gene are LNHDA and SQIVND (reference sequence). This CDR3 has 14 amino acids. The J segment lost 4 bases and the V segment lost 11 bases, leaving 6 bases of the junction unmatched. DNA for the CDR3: TGTGCCGGATCGGACAGGGGGCCCACCGGGGAGCTGTTTTTT. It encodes CAGSDRGPTGELFF. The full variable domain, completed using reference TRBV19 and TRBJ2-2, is DGGITQSPKYLFRKEGQNVTLSCEQNLNHDAMYWYRQDPGQGLRLIYYSQIVNDFQKGDIAEGYSVSREKKESFPLTVTSAQKNPTAFYLCAGSDRGPTGELFFGEGSRLTVL.